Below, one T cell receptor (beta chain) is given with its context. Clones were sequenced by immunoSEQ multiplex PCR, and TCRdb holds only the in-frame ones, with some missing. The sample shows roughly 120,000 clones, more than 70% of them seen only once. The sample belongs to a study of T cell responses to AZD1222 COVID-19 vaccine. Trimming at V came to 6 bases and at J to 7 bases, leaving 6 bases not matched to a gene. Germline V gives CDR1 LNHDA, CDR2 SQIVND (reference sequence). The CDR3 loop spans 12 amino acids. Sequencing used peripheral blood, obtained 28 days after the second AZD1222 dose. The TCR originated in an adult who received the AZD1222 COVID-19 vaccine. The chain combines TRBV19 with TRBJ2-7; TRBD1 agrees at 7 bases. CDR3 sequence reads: CASSPAGGEQYF. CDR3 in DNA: TGTGCCAGTAGCCCCGCAGGGGGTGAGCAGTACTTC.